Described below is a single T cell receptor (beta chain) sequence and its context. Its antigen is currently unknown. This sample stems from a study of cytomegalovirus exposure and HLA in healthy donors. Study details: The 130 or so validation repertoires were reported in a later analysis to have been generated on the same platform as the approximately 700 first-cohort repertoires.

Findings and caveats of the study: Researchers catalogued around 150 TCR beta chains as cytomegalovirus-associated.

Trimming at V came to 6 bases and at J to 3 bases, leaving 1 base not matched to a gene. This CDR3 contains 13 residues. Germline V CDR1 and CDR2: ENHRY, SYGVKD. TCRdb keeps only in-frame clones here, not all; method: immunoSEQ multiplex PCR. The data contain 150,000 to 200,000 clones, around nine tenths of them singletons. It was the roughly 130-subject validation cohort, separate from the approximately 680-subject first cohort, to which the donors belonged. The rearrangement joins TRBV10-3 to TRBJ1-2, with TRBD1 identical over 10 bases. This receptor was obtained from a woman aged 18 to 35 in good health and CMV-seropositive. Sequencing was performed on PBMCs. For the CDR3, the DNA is TGTGCCATCAGGGACAGGGGGGACTATGGCTACACCTTC. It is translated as CAIRDRGDYGYTF.